This TCR beta chain comes out of a study of T cell changes during pregnancy in multiple sclerosis. TCRdb's copy holds only in-frame clones and misses some; the assay was immunoSEQ multiplex PCR. In the table there are tens of thousands of clones, 90% to 95% of which are singletons. This CDR3 is built from 15 residues. Germline V lookup: CDR1 SGHRS, CDR2 YFSETQ. V lost 2 bases and J lost 1; bases outside the gene matches: 4. This specimen consisted of CD4+ T cells from peripheral blood mononuclear cells, obtained after pregnancy. The chain is built from TRBV5-1 and TRBJ2-3; TRBD2 agrees at 7 bases. The sequence was collected from a female donor with multiple sclerosis, enrolled in a pregnancy study. As DNA, the CDR3 is TGCGCCAGCAGCTTACGGGAGGTCGGCACAGATACGCAGTATTTT. Translating gives CASSLREVGTDTQYF.